The clone carrying this TCR beta chain was seen at least ten times. This specimen comes from a study of T cells in Graves' hyperthyroidism and ophthalmopathy. Amplified TCR beta CDR3 regions came from RNA transcripts. The HTBI primer set was used in a first-round RT-PCR of the TCR CDR3. TCRdb fed the multiplex PCR reads into MiXCR, producing one record per CDR3 protein. The table has hundreds of thousands of distinct CDR3 sequences, about 14% seen once; the top ten hold 10%. The junction had 5 bases not matched to a gene; V was cut back by 0 bases and J by 2 bases. CDR3 length equals 16 residues. CDR1 is DFQATT, CDR2 SNEGSKA, per germline (reference sequence).

This clonotype was sampled from a woman aged 18-35 years with Graves' hyperthyroidism. The genes are TRBV20-1 and TRBJ2-1; TRBD1 agrees at 9 bases. The sequenced sample consisted of blood. The CDR3 sequence is CSARDLGDRAYNEQFF. The DNA for the CDR3 is TGCAGTGCTAGAGATTTGGGGGACAGGGCCTACAATGAGCAGTTCTTC.